This T cell receptor beta chain was sequenced in a study of cytomegalovirus exposure and HLA in healthy donors. Study context: Most donors, about 77% of around 400 genotyped, fell in the Caucasian-associated ancestry cluster. Whole-study results and caveats: With later analysis, a missense DCLRE1C variant became linked to TCR beta V- and J-gene trimming. The authors excluded some V segments, including TRBV6-2 and TRBV6-3, as indistinguishable.

The PCR used 60 Vbeta and 13 Jbeta primers. The repertoire was sequenced with immunoSEQ multiplex PCR; TCRdb's copy has only in-frame clones and lacks some. Of fewer than 150,000 clones detected, roughly 74% appear once; the ten largest clones hold approximately 5.4%. Points on this clone: Its antigen is unidentified.

CDR1 and CDR2 (germline): SGHTA, FQGNSA. V shed 5 bases and J 7 bases; nucleotides not matched to a gene: 6. This CDR3 spans 15 amino acids. This chain joins TRBV7-2 and TRBJ2-3; 13 bases agree with TRBD2. Sequencing input: PBMCs. This sequence was found in a woman between 45 and 65 years old in good health and CMV-seropositive. The CDR3 is CASSVMTSGGHTQYF. DNA of the CDR3: TGTGCCAGCAGCGTAATGACTAGCGGGGGGCATACGCAGTATTTT.